This is a list of T cell receptor beta chains from one sample in a study of OX40 agonist ivuxolimab in advanced cancers. Clones were read by immunoSEQ multiplex PCR, and TCRdb kept only the in-frame ones, dropping some. Of some 48,000 clones listed, about 79% are singletons. Sequenced material: CD4+ or CD8+ T cells sorted from blood, taken in a trial of the OX40 agonist ivuxolimab. These receptors all stem from an adult with an advanced solid tumor such as melanoma, head and neck, liver or kidney cancer. The CDR3 runs from the conserved cysteine through the conserved F or W. Each record gives: clone size, CDR3 length, V gene, J gene, D gene, CDR3 protein, CDR3 DNA. D genes are given only for firm matches. Where a row states a size, it is once, few, many or the class of an expanded clone; other rows omit it.

once,14,TRBV9,TRBJ2-7,TRBD1,CASSALTGNDEQYF,TGTGCCAGCAGCGCCCTGACAGGGAACGACGAGCAGTACTTC
.,15,TRBV5-1,TRBJ2-2,.,CASSLALGGTGELFF,TGCGCCAGCAGCTTGGCCCTGGGTGGCACCGGGGAGCTGTTTTTT
medium-sized,14,TRBV9,TRBJ2-3,TRBD2,CASSGAGVADTQYF,TGTGCCAGCAGCGGGGCGGGAGTAGCAGATACGCAGTATTTT
.,16,TRBV7-6,TRBJ1-3,.,CASSPGQYSSGNTIYF,TGTGCCAGCAGCCCAGGACAGTATAGCTCTGGAAACACCATATATTTT
.,15,TRBV7-8,TRBJ2-2,TRBD2,CASSLVRLAAGELFF,TGTGCCAGCAGCTTAGTAAGACTAGCGGCCGGGGAGCTGTTTTTT
.,15,TRBV6-1,TRBJ1-2,TRBD1,CASSEQLTGSHGYTF,TGTGCCAGCAGTGAGCAATTGACAGGGAGCCATGGCTACACCTTC
.,14,TRBV9,TRBJ1-2,TRBD1,CASSAQGAYYGYTF,TGTGCCAGCAGCGCGCAGGGGGCTTACTATGGCTACACCTTC
once,16,TRBV15,TRBJ2-3,.,CATSRESRGAADTQYF,TGTGCCACCAGCAGAGAGAGTCGGGGGGCCGCAGATACGCAGTATTTT
once,16,TRBV7-9,TRBJ1-2,.,CASSSSRVLANYGYTF,TGTGCCAGCAGCTCCTCGCGGGTTTTAGCTAACTATGGCTACACCTTC
.,13,TRBV19,TRBJ2-5,.,CASSIGQQETQHF,TGTGCCAGTAGTATAGGCCAGCAAGAGACCCAGCACTTC
.,16,TRBV6-1,TRBJ2-5,TRBD1,CASSETSTGGFETQYF,TGTGCCAGCAGTGAAACCTCGACAGGGGGGTTTGAGACCCAGTACTTC
.,14,TRBV30,TRBJ1-6,TRBD1,CAWNDRAGDSPLHF,TGTGCCTGGAACGACAGGGCAGGTGATTCACCCCTCCACTTT
.,15,TRBV18,TRBJ1-4,.,CASSPRGRTNEKLFF,TGTGCCAGCTCACCCCGCGGACGGACTAATGAAAAACTGTTTTTT
few,15,TRBV5-4,TRBJ2-1,TRBD1,CASSSQGGSYNEQFF,TGTGCCAGCAGCTCACAGGGGGGCTCCTACAATGAGCAGTTCTTC
.,15,TRBV6-6,TRBJ2-1,.,CASSSHSGDPNEQFF,TGTGCCAGCAGCTCCCATAGTGGAGATCCCAATGAGCAGTTCTTC
once,16,TRBV19,TRBJ1-5,TRBD1,CASSTPRGQGNQPQHF,TGTGCCAGTAGTACCCCTCGGGGACAGGGCAATCAGCCCCAGCATTTT
few,15,TRBV28,TRBJ1-3,.,CASSLIRGAGNTIYF,TGTGCCAGCAGTTTGATCCGAGGTGCTGGAAACACCATATATTTT
.,16,TRBV4-3,TRBJ2-7,.,CASSQDVGQSSYEQYF,TGCGCCAGCAGCCAAGATGTCGGCCAGAGCTCCTACGAGCAGTACTTC
medium-sized,14,TRBV7-9,TRBJ1-2,.,CASSLVVPDYGYTF,TGTGCCAGCAGCTTAGTGGTTCCGGACTATGGCTACACCTTC
.,14,TRBV27,TRBJ2-5,.,CASSRRGPRETQYF,TGTGCCAGCTCCCGACGGGGGCCAAGAGAGACCCAGTACTTC